This T cell receptor (beta chain) was captured in a study of Graves' ophthalmopathy and Graves' hyperthyroidism. The TCR beta CDR3 regions underwent amplification from RNA transcripts. RT-PCR with HTBI primers came first, then second-round multiplex PCR. MiXCR, applied by TCRdb to the multiplex PCR reads, yields one record per CDR3 protein. The sample has 740,000 or so distinct CDR3 sequences, 40% seen once. This clonotype has a count of ten or more. CDR3 size: 15 residues. The germline gives CDR1 DFQATT, CDR2 SNEGSKA (reference sequence). V was clipped by 0 bases and J by 3 bases; unmatched bases: 4. The V gene is TRBV20-1, the J gene TRBJ1-1; 10 bases match TRBD1. Sequencing was performed on peripheral blood. This sequence was found in an adult man with Graves' ophthalmopathy. This chain's CDR3 is CSARDLGQGDTEAFF. The CDR3 nucleotides read TGCAGTGCTAGAGATCTAGGACAGGGGGACACTGAAGCTTTCTTT.